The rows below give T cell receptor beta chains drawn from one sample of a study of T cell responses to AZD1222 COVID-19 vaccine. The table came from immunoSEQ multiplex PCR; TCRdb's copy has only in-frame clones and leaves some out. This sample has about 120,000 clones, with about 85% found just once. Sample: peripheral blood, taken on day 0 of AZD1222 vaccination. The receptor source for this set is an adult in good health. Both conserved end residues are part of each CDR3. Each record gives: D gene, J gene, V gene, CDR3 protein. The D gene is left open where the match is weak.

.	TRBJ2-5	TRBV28	CASSFEETQYF
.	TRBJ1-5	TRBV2	CASSVNQVSNQPQHF
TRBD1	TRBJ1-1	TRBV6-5	CASSTTGGAWAFF
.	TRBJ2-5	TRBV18	CASSPGLGETQYF
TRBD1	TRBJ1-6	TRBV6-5	CASCGDRSYNSPLHF
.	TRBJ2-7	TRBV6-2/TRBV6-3	CASSYSIQGGEQYF
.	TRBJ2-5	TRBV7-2	CASSLGMVETQYF
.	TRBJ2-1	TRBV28	CATAGTFNEQFF
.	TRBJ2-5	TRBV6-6	CASSSPGAAQETQYF
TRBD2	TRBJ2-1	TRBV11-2	CASVLGGGGRHNEQFF
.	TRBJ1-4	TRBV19	CATQNRGSDEKLFF
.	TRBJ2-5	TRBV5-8	CASSLVGGTASQYF
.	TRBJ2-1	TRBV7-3	CASSLTRAGAYNEQFF
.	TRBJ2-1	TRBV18	CASSLQRAGINEQFF
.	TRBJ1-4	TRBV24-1	CATGGGNEKLFF
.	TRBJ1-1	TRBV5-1	CASSMARGAEAFF